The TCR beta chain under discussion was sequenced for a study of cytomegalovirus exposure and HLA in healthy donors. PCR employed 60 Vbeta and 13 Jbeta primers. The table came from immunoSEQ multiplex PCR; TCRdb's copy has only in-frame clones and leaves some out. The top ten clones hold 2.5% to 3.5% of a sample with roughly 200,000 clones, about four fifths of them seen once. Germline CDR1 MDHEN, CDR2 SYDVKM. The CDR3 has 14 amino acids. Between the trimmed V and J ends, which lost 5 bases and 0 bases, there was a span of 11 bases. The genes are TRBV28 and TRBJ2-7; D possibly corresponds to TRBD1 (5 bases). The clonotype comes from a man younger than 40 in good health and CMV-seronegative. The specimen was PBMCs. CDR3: CASSKQANSYEQYF. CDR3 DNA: TGTGCCAGCAGTAAACAGGCTAACTCCTACGAGCAGTACTTC.